The entry below describes one T cell receptor (beta chain). The repertoire was sequenced with immunoSEQ multiplex PCR; TCRdb's copy has only in-frame clones and lacks some. This sample has about 430,000 clones; more than 70% occur once, and the top ten carry about 1.5%. The data are from a study of blood T cell repertoires in COVID-19. All exposed participants met a person with COVID-19 within 2 weeks before entering the study. This TCR derives from a woman aged 18-29 years who had been exposed to COVID-19. Specimen: PBMCs or T cells enriched from blood (not recorded which).

CDR3 coding DNA: TGCGCCAGCAGCTCCCTTAGGGGTAACAATCAGCCCCAGCATTTT. Its protein product is CASSSLRGNNQPQHF. This chain connects TRBV4-1 to TRBJ1-5; a possible D gene is TRBD1 (5 bases). CDR3 length: 15 amino acids. CDR1 is MGHRA and CDR2 is YSYEKL in the germline V gene. V was shortened by 5 bases and J by 3 bases, with 14 bases between the two germline ends.